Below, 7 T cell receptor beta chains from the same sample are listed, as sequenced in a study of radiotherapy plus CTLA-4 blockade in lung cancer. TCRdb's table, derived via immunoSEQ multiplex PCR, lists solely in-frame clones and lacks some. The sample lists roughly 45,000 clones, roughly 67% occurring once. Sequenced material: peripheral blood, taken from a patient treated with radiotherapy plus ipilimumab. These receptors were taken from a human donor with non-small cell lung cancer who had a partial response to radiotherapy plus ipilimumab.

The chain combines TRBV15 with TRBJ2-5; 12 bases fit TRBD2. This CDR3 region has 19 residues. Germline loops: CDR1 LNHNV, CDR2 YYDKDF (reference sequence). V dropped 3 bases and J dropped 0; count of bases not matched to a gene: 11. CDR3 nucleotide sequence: TGTGCCACCAGCAGCCCTCTTGGGAGGACTAGCGGGGACCAAGAGACCCAGTACTTC. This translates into CATSSPLGRTSGDQETQYF.

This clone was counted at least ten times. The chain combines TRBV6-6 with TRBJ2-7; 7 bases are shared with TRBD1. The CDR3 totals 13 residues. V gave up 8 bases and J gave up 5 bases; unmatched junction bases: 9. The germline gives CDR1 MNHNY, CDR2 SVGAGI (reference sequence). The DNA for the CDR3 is TGTGCCAGCGGTACGTGGCAGGGGGACGAGCAGTACTTC. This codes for CASGTWQGDEQYF.

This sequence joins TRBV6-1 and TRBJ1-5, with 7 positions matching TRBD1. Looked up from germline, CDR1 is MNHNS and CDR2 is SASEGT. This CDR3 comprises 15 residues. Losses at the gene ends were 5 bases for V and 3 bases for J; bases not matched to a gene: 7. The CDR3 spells CASSKGAVFNQPQHF. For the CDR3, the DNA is TGTGCCAGCAGTAAGGGGGCTGTGTTCAATCAGCCCCAGCATTTT.

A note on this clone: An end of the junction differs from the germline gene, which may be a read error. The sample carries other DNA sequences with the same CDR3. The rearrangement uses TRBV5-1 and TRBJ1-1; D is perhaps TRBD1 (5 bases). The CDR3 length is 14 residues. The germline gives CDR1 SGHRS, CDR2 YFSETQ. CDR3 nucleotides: TGCGCCAGTAGCTTGGTGCAGGGTGGCACTGAAGCTTTCTTT. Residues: CASSLVQGGTEAFF.

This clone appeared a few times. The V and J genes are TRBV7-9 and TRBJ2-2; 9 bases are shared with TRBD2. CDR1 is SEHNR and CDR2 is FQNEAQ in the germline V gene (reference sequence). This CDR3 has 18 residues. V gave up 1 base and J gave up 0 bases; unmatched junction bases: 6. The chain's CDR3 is CASSLGWASGTNTGELFF. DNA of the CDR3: TGTGCCAGCAGCTTAGGGTGGGCTAGCGGGACGAACACCGGGGAGCTGTTTTTT.

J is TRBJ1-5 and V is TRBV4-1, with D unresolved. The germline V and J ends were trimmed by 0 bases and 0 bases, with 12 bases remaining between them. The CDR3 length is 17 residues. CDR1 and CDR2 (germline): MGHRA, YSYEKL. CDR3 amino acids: CASSQEDQHYSNQPQHF. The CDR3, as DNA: TGCGCCAGCAGCCAAGAAGACCAGCACTATAGCAATCAGCCCCAGCATTTT.

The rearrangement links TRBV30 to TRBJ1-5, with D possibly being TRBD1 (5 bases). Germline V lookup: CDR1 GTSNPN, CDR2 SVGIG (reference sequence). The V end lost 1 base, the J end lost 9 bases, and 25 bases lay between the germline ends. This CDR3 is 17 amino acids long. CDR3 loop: CAWSDHGGGLFGGPQHF. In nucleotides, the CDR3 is TGTGCCTGGAGTGACCATGGGGGAGGATTATTCGGTGGGCCCCAGCATTTT.